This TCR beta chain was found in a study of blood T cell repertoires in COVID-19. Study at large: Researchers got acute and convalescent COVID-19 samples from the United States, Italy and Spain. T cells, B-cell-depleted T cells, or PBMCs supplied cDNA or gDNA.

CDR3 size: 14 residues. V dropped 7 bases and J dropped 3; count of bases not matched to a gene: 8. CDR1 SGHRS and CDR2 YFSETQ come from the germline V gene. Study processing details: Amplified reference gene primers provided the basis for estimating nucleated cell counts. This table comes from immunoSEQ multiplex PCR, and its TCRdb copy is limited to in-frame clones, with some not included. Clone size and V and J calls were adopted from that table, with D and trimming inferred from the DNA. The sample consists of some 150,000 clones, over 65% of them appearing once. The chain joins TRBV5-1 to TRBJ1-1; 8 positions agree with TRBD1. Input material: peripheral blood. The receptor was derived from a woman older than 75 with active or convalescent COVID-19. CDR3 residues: CASCTGGMYTEAFF. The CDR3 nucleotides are TGCGCCAGCTGCACAGGGGGTATGTACACTGAAGCTTTCTTT.